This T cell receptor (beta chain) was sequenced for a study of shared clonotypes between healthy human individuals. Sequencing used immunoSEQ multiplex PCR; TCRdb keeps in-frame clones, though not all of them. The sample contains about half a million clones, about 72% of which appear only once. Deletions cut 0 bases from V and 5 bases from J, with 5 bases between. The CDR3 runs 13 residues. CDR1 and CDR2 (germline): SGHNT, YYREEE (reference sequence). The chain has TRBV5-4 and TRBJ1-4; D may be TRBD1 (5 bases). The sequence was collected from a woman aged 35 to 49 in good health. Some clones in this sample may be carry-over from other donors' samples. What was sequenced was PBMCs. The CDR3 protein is CASSLAGNEKLFF. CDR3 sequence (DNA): TGTGCCAGCAGCTTGGCAGGGAATGAAAAACTGTTTTTT.